Listed below are T cell receptor beta chains from one sample, sequenced in a study of blood T cells in healthy people across ages. TCRdb re-derived calls from the 5' RACE reads in MiXCR, one entry per CDR3 protein. Here the sample spans nearly 800,000 distinct CDR3 sequences, around 50% being singletons. The sample comprised blood. The source of these receptors is a man in his forties or fifties in good health. The CDR3 runs from the conserved cysteine through the conserved F or W. A D gene is named only where the DNA matches it firmly. Size is omitted from some rows. Given values are once, few, many or a class for expanded clones.

CDR3aa: CASSLEASGRLQFF; CDR3nt: TGTGCCAGCAGCTTAGAAGCTAGCGGGAGACTCCAGTTCTTC; v_gene: TRBV7-8; d_gene: TRBD2; len: 14; j_gene: TRBJ2-1; abundance: once
CDR3aa: CASSAGIDYGYTF; CDR3nt: TGTGCCAGCAGTGCGGGTATTGACTATGGCTACACCTTC; v_gene: TRBV28; d_gene: .; len: 13; j_gene: TRBJ1-2; abundance: .
CDR3aa: CASGQDRQGLGYTF; CDR3nt: TGCGCCAGCGGCCAAGATAGGCAGGGGCTTGGCTACACCTTC; v_gene: TRBV4-1; d_gene: .; len: 14; j_gene: TRBJ1-2; abundance: once
CDR3aa: CASSFRRGGGGTDTQYF; CDR3nt: TGTGCCAGCAGCTTTCGCAGGGGCGGGGGGGGCACAGATACGCAGTATTTT; v_gene: TRBV11-2; d_gene: TRBD2; len: 17; j_gene: TRBJ2-3; abundance: .
CDR3aa: CASSQPVPGQERYGYTF; CDR3nt: TGCGCCAGCAGCCAGCCGGTACCGGGACAGGAACGCTATGGCTACACCTTC; v_gene: TRBV4-3; d_gene: TRBD1; len: 17; j_gene: TRBJ1-2; abundance: few
CDR3aa: CASSLGGPPNYGYTF; CDR3nt: TGTGCCAGCAGTTTGGGTGGGCCCCCTAACTATGGCTACACCTTC; v_gene: TRBV27; d_gene: .; len: 15; j_gene: TRBJ1-2; abundance: few
CDR3aa: CASSLISSYEQYF; CDR3nt: TGTGCCAGCAGCTTGATCAGCTCCTACGAGCAGTACTTC; v_gene: TRBV5-6; d_gene: .; len: 13; j_gene: TRBJ2-7; abundance: .
CDR3aa: CASSLYETGGVTTNEKLFF; CDR3nt: TGTGCCAGCAGTTTATACGAGACAGGGGGTGTAACTACTAATGAAAAACTGTTTTTT; v_gene: TRBV28; d_gene: TRBD1; len: 19; j_gene: TRBJ1-4; abundance: .
CDR3aa: CSALDSPNQPQHF; CDR3nt: TGCAGTGCTCTCGACAGCCCCAATCAGCCCCAGCATTTT; v_gene: TRBV20-1; d_gene: .; len: 13; j_gene: TRBJ1-5; abundance: few
CDR3aa: CASSGQGGTDTQYF; CDR3nt: TGTGCCAGCAGCGGACAGGGTGGGACAGATACGCAGTATTTT; v_gene: TRBV7-3; d_gene: TRBD1; len: 14; j_gene: TRBJ2-3; abundance: .
CDR3aa: CASSHLSDRLYGYTF; CDR3nt: TGCGCCAGCAGCCATCTATCGGACAGACTCTATGGCTACACCTTC; v_gene: TRBV4-1; d_gene: .; len: 15; j_gene: TRBJ1-2; abundance: .
CDR3aa: CASSQDILGGGANNEQFF; CDR3nt: TGTGCCAGCAGCCAAGATATTCTTGGCGGGGGGGCCAACAATGAGCAGTTCTTC; v_gene: TRBV4-2; d_gene: TRBD2; len: 18; j_gene: TRBJ2-1; abundance: .
CDR3aa: CASSLRGSAKFKNIQYF; CDR3nt: TGTGCCAGCAGCCTCAGGGGGTCAGCCAAGTTCAAAAACATTCAGTACTTC; v_gene: TRBV7-2; d_gene: TRBD1; len: 17; j_gene: TRBJ2-4; abundance: few
CDR3aa: CSAPKREGDTQYF; CDR3nt: TGCAGTGCCCCGAAGCGGGAGGGGGATACGCAGTATTTT; v_gene: TRBV20-1; d_gene: TRBD2; len: 13; j_gene: TRBJ2-3; abundance: few
CDR3aa: CASSTRWEIGPAWDIQYF; CDR3nt: TGTGCCAGCAGCACCCGTTGGGAAATTGGACCGGCTTGGGACATTCAGTACTTC; v_gene: TRBV21-1; d_gene: .; len: 18; j_gene: TRBJ2-4; abundance: .
CDR3aa: CAINAGTYNSPLHF; CDR3nt: TGTGCCATCAATGCGGGGACTTATAATTCACCCCTCCACTTT; v_gene: TRBV10-3; d_gene: .; len: 14; j_gene: TRBJ1-6; abundance: .
CDR3aa: CASQVNTEAFF; CDR3nt: TGTGCTTCTCAGGTAAACACTGAAGCTTTCTTT; v_gene: TRBV6-5; d_gene: .; len: 11; j_gene: TRBJ1-1; abundance: once
CDR3aa: CASSYSSDSSYEQYF; CDR3nt: TGTGCCAGCAGTTACTCGAGTGACTCTTCCTACGAGCAGTACTTC; v_gene: TRBV6-5; d_gene: .; len: 15; j_gene: TRBJ2-7; abundance: few
CDR3aa: CASSVAGTRNSPLHF; CDR3nt: TGTGCCAGCAGCGTAGCGGGGACACGTAATTCACCCCTCCACTTT; v_gene: TRBV9; d_gene: .; len: 15; j_gene: TRBJ1-6; abundance: many
CDR3aa: CSARTQLGTGLQETQYF; CDR3nt: TGCAGTGCTAGAACTCAACTAGGGACAGGGCTCCAAGAGACCCAGTACTTC; v_gene: TRBV20-1; d_gene: TRBD1; len: 17; j_gene: TRBJ2-5; abundance: .
CDR3aa: CAIEGEGLSGYTF; CDR3nt: TGTGCCATCGAAGGTGAAGGCTTATCAGGCTACACCTTC; v_gene: TRBV10-3; d_gene: .; len: 13; j_gene: TRBJ1-2; abundance: .
CDR3aa: CATSDLWEGNIQYF; CDR3nt: TGTGCCACCAGTGATTTGTGGGAGGGCAACATTCAGTACTTC; v_gene: TRBV24-1; d_gene: TRBD2; len: 14; j_gene: TRBJ2-4; abundance: .
CDR3aa: CSVVTSQGGPYGYTF; CDR3nt: TGCAGCGTTGTCACCTCACAAGGGGGACCCTATGGCTACACCTTC; v_gene: TRBV29-1; d_gene: .; len: 15; j_gene: TRBJ1-2; abundance: few
CDR3aa: CASGTEGGYTF; CDR3nt: TGTGCCAGCGGGACAGAAGGTGGCTACACCTTC; v_gene: TRBV7-9; d_gene: TRBD1; len: 11; j_gene: TRBJ1-2; abundance: .